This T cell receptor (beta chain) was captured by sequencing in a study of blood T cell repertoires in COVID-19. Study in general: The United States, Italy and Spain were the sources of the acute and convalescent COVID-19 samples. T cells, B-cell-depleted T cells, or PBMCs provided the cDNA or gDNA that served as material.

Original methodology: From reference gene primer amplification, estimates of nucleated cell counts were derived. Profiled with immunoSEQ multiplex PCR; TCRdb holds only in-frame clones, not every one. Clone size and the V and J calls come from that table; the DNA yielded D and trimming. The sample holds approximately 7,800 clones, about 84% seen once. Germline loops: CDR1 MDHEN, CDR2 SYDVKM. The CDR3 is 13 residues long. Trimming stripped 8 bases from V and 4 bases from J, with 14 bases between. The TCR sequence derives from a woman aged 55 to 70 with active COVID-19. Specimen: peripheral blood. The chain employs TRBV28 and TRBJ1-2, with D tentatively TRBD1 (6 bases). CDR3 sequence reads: CASQSGTPYGYTF. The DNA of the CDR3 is TGTGCCAGCCAGTCCGGGACACCCTATGGCTACACCTTC.